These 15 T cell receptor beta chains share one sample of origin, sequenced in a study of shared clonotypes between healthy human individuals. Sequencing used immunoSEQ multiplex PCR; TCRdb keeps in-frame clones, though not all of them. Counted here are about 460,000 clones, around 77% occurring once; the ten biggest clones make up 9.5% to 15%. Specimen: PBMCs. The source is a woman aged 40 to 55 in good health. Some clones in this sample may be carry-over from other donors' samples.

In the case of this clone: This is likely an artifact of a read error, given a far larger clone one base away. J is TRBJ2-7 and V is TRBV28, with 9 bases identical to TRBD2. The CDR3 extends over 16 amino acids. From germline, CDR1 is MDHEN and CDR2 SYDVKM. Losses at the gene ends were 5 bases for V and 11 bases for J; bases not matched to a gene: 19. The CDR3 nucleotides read TGTGCCAGCAGTATCCCCTCATTAGCGGGAGCAGGAGAGAAGTACTTC. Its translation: CASSIPSLAGAGEKYF.

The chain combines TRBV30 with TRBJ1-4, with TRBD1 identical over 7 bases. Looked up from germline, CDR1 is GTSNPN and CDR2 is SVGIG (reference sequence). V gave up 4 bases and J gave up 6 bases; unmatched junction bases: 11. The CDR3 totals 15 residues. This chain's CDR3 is CAWKRWQGGDEKLFF. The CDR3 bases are TGTGCCTGGAAAAGATGGCAGGGGGGAGATGAAAAACTGTTTTTT.

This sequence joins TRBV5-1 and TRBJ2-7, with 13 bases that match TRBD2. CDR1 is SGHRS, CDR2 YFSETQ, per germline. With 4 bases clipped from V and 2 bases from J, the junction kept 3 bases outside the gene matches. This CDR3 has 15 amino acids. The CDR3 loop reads CASSTGTSGTYEQYF. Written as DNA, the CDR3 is TGCGCCAGCAGCACCGGGACTAGCGGGACCTACGAGCAGTACTTC.

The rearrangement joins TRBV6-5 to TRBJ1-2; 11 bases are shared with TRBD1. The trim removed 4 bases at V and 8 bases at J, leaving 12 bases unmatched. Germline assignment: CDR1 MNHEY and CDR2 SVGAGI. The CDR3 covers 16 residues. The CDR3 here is CASSSRGQGDGLGYTF. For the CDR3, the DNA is TGTGCCAGCAGTTCCCGGGGACAGGGGGATGGTTTGGGCTACACCTTC.

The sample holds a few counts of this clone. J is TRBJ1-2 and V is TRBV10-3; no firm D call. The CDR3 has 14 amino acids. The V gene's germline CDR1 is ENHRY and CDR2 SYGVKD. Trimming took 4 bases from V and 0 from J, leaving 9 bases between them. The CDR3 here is CAISVEIANYGYTF. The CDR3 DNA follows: TGTGCCATCAGTGTAGAAATAGCTAACTATGGCTACACCTTC.

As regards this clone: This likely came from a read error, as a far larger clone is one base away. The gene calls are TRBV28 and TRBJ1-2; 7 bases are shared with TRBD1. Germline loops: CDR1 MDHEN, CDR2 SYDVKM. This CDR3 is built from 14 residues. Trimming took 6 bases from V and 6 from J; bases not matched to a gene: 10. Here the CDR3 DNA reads TGTGCCAGCAGCAATAGGGGGCGCGGGCATGGCTACACCTTC. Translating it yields CASSNRGRGHGYTF.

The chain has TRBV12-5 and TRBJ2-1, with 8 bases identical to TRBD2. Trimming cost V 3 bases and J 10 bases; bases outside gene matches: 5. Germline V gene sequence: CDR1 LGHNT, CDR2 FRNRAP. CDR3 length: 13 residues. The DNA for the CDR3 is TGTGCTAGTGGTTTAGCGGGGGTAGCGGAGCAGTTCTTC. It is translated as CASGLAGVAEQFF. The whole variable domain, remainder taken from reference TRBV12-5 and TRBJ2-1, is DARVTQTPRHKVTEMGQEVTMRCQPILGHNTVFWYRQTMMQGLELLAYFRNRAPLDDSGMPKDRFSAEMPDATLATLKIQPSEPRDSAVYFCASGLAGVAEQFFGPGTRLTVL.

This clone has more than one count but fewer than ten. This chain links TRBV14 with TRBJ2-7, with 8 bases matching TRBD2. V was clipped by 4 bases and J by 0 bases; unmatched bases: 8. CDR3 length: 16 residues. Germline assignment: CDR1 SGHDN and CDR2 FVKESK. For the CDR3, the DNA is TGTGCCAGCAGCCGTCCAAGCGGGAGAAGCTCCTACGAGCAGTACTTC. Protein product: CASSRPSGRSSYEQYF.

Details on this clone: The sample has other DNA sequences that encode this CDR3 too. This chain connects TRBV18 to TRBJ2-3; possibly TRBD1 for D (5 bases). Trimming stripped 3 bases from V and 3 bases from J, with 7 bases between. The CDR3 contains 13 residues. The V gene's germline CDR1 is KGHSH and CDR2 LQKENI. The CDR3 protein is CASSPPGTDTQYF. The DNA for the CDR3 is TGTGCCAGCTCACCTCCAGGGACAGATACGCAGTATTTT.

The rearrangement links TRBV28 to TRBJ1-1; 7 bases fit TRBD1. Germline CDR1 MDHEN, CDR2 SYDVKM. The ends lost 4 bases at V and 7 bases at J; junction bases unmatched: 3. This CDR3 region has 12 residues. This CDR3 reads CASSSGTDEAFF. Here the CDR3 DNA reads TGTGCCAGCAGTTCCGGGACAGATGAAGCTTTCTTT.

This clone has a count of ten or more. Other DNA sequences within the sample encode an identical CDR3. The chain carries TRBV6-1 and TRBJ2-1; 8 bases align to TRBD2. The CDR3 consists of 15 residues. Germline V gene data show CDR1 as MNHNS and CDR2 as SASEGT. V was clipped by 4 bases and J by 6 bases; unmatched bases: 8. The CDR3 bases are TGTGCCAGCAGTGTTGCCGGGACTAGGGTCAATGAGCAGTTCTTC. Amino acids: CASSVAGTRVNEQFF.

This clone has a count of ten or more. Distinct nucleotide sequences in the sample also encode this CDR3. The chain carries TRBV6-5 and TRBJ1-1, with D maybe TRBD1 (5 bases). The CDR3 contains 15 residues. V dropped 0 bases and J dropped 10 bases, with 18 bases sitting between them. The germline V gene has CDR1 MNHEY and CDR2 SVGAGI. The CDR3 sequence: CASSYSRTLQTVAFF. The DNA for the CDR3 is TGTGCCAGCAGTTACTCGCGGACATTACAAACGGTAGCTTTCTTT.

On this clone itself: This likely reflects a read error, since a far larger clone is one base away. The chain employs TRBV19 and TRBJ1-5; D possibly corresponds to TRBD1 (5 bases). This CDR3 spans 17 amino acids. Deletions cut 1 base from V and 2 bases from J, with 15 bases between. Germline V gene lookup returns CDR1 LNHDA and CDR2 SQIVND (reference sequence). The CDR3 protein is CASSIGTGSLGNQPQHF. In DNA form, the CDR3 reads TGTGCCAGTAGTATAGGAACAGGCTCTTTGGGCAATCAGCCCCAGCATTTT.

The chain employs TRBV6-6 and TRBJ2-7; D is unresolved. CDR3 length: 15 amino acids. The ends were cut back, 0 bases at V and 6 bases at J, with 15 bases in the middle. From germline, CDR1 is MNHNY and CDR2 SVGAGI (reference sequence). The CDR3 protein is CASSYSLVGSGEQYF. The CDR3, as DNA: TGTGCCAGCAGTTACTCGTTAGTGGGGTCGGGCGAGCAGTACTTC.

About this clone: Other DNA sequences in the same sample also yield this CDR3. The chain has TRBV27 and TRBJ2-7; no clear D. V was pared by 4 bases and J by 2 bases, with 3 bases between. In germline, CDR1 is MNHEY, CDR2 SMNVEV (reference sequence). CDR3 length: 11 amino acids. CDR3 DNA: TGTGCCAGCAGTTCCCCCTACGAGCAGTACTTC. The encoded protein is CASSSPYEQYF.